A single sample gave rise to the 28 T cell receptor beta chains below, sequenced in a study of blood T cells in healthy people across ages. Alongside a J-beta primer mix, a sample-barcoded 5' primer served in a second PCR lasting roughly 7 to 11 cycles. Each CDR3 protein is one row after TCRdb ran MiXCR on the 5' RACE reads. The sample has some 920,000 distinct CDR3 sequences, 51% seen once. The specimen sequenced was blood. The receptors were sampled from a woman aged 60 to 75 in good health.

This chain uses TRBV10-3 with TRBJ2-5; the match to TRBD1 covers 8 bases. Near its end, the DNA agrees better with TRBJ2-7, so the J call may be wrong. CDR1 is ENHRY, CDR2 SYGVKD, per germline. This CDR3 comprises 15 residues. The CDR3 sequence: CAIRDRDRSVDEQYF. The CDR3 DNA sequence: TGTGCCATCAGGGACCGGGACAGGTCGGTCGACGAGCAGTACTTC.

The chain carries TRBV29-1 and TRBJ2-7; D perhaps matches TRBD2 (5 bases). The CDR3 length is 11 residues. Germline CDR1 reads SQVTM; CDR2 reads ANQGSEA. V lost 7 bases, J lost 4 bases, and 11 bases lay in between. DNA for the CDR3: TGCAGCGGCGCGGACTTATACGAGCAGTACTTC. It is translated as CSGADLYEQYF.

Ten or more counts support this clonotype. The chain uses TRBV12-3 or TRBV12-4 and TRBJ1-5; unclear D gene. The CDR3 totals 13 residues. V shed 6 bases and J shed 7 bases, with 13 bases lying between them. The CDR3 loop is CASSGNPRQPQHF. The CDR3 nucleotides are TGTGCCAGCAGCGGAAACCCGAGGCAGCCCCAGCATTTT.

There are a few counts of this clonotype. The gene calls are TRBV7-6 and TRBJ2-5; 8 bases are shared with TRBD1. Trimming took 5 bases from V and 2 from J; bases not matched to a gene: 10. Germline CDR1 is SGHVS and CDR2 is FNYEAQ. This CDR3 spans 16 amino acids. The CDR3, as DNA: TGTGCCAGCAGCCGCTCGACAGGGGTACAACAAGAGACCCAGTACTTC. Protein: CASSRSTGVQQETQYF.

Here the CDR3 reads CSARVRQDSGANVLTF. For the CDR3, the DNA is TGCAGTGCTAGAGTTCGACAGGACTCTGGGGCCAACGTCCTGACTTTC. This chain connects TRBV20-1 to TRBJ2-6; a weak D match, TRBD1 (6 bases). Trimming took off 1 base at V and 0 bases at J, with 10 bases between the two ends. Germline values: CDR1 DFQATT, CDR2 SNEGSKA (reference sequence). This CDR3 is built from 16 residues.

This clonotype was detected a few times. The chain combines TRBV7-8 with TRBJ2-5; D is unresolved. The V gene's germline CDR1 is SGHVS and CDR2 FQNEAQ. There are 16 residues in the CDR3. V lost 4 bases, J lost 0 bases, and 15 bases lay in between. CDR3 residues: CASSSTQQTYQETQYF. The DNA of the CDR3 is TGTGCCAGCAGCTCCACCCAACAGACGTACCAAGAGACCCAGTACTTC.

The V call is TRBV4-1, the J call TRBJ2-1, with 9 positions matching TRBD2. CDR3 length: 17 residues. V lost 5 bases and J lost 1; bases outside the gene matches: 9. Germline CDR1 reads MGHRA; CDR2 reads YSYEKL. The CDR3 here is CASSLRLAETSYNEQFF. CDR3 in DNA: TGCGCCAGCAGCTTGAGACTAGCGGAGACTTCCTACAATGAGCAGTTCTTC.

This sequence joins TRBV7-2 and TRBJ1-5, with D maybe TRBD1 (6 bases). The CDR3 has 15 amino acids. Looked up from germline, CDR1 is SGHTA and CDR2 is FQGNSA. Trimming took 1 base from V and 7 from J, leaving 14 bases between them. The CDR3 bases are TGTGCCAGCAGCTTAGATCGGGGGCCCAGCCAGCCCCAGCATTTT. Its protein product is CASSLDRGPSQPQHF.

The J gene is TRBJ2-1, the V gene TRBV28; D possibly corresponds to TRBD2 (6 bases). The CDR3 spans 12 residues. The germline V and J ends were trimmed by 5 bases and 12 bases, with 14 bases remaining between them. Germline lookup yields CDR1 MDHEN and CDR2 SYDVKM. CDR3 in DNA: TGTGCCAGCAGTCTTTTTAGCGGATGGCAGTTCTTC. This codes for CASSLFSGWQFF.

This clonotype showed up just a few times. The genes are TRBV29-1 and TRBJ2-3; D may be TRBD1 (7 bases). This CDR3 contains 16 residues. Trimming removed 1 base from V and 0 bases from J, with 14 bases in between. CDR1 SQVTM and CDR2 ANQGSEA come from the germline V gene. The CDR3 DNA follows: TGCAGCGTTGAAGCCCCCCAGGGGGGCAGCACAGATACGCAGTATTTT. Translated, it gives CSVEAPQGGSTDTQYF.

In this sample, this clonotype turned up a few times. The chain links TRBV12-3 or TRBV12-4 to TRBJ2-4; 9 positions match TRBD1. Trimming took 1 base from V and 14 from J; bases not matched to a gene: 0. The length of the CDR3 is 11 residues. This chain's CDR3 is CASSLGTGEYF. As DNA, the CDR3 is TGTGCCAGCAGTTTAGGGACAGGGGAGTACTTC.

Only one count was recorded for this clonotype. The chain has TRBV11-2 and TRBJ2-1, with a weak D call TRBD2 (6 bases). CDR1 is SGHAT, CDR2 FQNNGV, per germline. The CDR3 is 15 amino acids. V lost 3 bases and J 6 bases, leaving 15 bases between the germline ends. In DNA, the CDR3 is TGTGCCAGCAGCTTCTATCGCGGGAAGGGCAATGAGCAGTTCTTC. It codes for CASSFYRGKGNEQFF.

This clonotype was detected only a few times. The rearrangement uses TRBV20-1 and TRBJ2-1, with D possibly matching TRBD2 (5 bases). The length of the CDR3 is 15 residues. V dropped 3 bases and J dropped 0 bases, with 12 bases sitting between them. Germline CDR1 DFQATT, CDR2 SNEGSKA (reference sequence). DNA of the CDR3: TGCAGTGCTAGGAAACTAGTGAGCTCCTACAATGAGCAGTTCTTC. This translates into CSARKLVSSYNEQFF.

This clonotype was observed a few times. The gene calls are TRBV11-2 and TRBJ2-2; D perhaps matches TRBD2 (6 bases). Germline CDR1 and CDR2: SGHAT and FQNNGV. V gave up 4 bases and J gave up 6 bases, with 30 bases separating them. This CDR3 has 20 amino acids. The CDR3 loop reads CASSSIRIVGGKTNAGELFF. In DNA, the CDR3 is TGTGCCAGCAGCTCAATTCGGATAGTTGGCGGGAAGACCAACGCCGGGGAGCTGTTTTTT.

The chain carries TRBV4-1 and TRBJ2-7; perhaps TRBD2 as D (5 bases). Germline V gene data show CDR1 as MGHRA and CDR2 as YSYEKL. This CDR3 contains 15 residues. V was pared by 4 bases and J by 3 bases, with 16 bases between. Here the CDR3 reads CASSPLQAALYEQYF. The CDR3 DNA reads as TGCGCCAGCAGCCCCCTCCAAGCGGCCCTCTACGAGCAGTACTTC.

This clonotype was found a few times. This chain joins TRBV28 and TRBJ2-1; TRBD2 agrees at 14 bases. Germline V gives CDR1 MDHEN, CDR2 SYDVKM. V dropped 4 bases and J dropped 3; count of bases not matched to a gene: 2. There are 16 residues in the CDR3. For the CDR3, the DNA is TGTGCCAGCAGTTCGGGACTAGCGGGAGTCTACAATGAGCAGTTCTTC. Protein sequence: CASSSGLAGVYNEQFF.

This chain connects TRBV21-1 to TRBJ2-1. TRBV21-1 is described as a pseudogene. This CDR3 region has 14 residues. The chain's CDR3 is CASSKGGHLNEQFF. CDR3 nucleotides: TGTGCCAGCAGCAAAGGAGGACACCTAAATGAGCAGTTCTTC.

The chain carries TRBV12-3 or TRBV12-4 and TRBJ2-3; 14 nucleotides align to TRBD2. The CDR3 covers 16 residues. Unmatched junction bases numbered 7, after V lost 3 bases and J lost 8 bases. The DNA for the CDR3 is TGTGCCAGCAGTTTTCAGGGACTAGCGGGAGAGGGTACGCAGTATTTT. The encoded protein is CASSFQGLAGEGTQYF.

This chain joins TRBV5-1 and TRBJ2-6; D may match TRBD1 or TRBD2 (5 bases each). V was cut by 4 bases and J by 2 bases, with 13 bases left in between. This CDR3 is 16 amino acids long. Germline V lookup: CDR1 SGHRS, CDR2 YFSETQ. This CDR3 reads CASSSLGVTGANVLTF. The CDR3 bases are TGCGCCAGCAGCAGCCTGGGGGTCACTGGGGCCAACGTCCTGACTTTC.

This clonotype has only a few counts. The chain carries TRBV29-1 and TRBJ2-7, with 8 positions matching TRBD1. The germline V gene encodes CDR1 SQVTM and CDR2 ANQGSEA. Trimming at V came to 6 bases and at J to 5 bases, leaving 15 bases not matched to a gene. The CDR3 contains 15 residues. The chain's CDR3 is CSVGQGVDFWNEQYF. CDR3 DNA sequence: TGCAGCGTCGGACAGGGCGTTGACTTTTGGAACGAGCAGTACTTC.

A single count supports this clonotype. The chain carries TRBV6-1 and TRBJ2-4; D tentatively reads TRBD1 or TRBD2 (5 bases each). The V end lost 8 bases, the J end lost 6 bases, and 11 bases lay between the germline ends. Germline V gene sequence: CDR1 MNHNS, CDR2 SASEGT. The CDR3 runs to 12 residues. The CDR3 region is CASLGTRNIQYF. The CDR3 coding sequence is TGTGCCAGCCTTGGGACCCGAAACATTCAGTACTTC.

The CDR3 is CASSPGGDPADTQYF. CDR3 sequence (DNA): TGTGCCAGCTCACCAGGCGGCGATCCCGCAGATACGCAGTATTTT. The J gene is TRBJ2-3, the V gene TRBV18; D unclear. Trimming cost V 2 bases and J 4 bases, with 13 bases left between them. Germline assignment: CDR1 KGHSH and CDR2 LQKENI. The CDR3 is 15 amino acids.

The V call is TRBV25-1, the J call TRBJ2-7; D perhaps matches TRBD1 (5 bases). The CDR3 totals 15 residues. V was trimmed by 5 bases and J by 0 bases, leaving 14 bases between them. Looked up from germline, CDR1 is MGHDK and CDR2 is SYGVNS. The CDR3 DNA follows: TGTGCCAGCAGTACGGCAGGGAAAAGCTCCTACGAGCAGTACTTC. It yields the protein CASSTAGKSSYEQYF.

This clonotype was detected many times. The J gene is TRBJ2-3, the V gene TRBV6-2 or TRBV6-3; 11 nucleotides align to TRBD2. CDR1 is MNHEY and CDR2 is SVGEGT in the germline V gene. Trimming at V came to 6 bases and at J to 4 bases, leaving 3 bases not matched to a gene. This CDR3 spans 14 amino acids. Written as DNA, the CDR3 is TGTGCCAGCAGAAAGACTAGCGGGGCAGATACGCAGTATTTT. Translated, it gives CASRKTSGADTQYF.

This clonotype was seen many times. CDR3 coding DNA: TGTGCCAGCTCGGCAGTTTCTAATTCACCCCTCCACTTT. Protein sequence: CASSAVSNSPLHF. The chain carries TRBV11-3 and TRBJ1-6; D uncertain. The CDR3 sequence is 13 residues long. Germline V gives CDR1 SGHNT, CDR2 YENEEA. The V and J ends lost 8 bases and 6 bases respectively, with 11 bases between them.

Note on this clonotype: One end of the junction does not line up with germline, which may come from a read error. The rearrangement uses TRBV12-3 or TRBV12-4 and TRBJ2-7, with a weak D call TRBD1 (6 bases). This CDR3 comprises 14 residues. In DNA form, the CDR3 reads TGTGCCTGCAGTTTTGACAGGCTTTCCTACGAGCAGTACTTC. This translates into CACSFDRLSYEQYF.

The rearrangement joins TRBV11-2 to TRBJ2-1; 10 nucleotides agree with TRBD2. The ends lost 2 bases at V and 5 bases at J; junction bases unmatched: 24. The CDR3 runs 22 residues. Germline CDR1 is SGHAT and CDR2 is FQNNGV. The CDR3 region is CASSLRQPPRGSGRLLDNEQFF. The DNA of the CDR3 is TGTGCCAGCAGCTTAAGACAGCCGCCGAGGGGTAGCGGGAGGCTCCTCGACAATGAGCAGTTCTTC.

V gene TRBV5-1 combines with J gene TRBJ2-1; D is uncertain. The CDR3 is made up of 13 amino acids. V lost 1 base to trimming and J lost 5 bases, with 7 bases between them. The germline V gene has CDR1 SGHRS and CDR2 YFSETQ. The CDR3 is CASSLRVDNEQFF. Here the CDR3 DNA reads TGCGCCAGCAGCTTGAGGGTGGACAATGAGCAGTTCTTC.